The entry that follows covers one T cell receptor (beta chain) sequence. No antigen is known for it. The germline V gene encodes CDR1 SGDLS and CDR2 YYNGEE. Trimming shortened V by 3 bases and J by 4 bases, and 7 bases separated the two germline ends. The CDR3 is 12 residues long. The data were taken from a study of cytomegalovirus exposure and HLA in healthy donors. Study at large: There were several hundred genotyped donors. Of these, 81% fell in the genetic ancestry cluster associated with self-reported Caucasian donors. The study, taken as a whole, reports: Exclusion as indistinguishable affected some V segments, including TRBV6-2 and TRBV6-3. Several of the most significant clusters appeared linked to common viral pathogens, based on a later analysis.

In the PCR, 60 Vbeta and 13 Jbeta primers were used. Profiling relied on immunoSEQ multiplex PCR, and the TCRdb table lists in-frame clones only, not all of them. The sample yields some 180,000 clones, approximately 79% seen once. V and J are TRBV9 and TRBJ1-2; no firm D call. The sample comprised PBMCs. This TCR was recovered from a male donor in good health and CMV-seronegative. Here the CDR3 DNA reads TGTGCCAGCAGCGCGGGATTCTATGGCTACACCTTC. It is translated as CASSAGFYGYTF.